This T cell receptor beta chain was captured by sequencing in a study of T cells in localized non-small cell lung cancer. This clone has only a few counts. This CDR3 spans 14 amino acids. V was trimmed by 1 base and J by 5 bases, leaving 11 bases between them. Germline V lookup: CDR1 SGHRS, CDR2 YFSETQ. Sequencing used immunoSEQ multiplex PCR; TCRdb keeps in-frame clones, though not all of them. The data show about 70,000 clones, with approximately 87% seen just once and 21% held by the top ten. This sequence originates from a male donor aged 60 or over with stage III squamous cell lung carcinoma. Sequencing used peripheral blood, obtained before any cancer treatment. The V call is TRBV5-1, the J call TRBJ2-3, with D maybe TRBD1 (5 bases). The CDR3 DNA is TGCGCCAGCAGCTTGAGGGGATTGGAAGATACGCAGTATTTT. Its translation: CASSLRGLEDTQYF.